The 30 T cell receptor beta chains reported below all come from one sample, sequenced in a study of technical replicates of blood from several donors. The data were produced by immunoSEQ multiplex PCR, yet TCRdb's version contains in-frame clones alone and is incomplete. Among 65,000 to 85,000 clones listed, around 94% were seen once. Source material: T cells isolated from PBMCs. These receptors were taken from a human donor in good health.

The CDR3: CASSYYPTGTGNTIYF. The CDR3 bases are TGTGCCAGCAGTTACTATCCGACAGGGACAGGAAACACCATATATTTT. V is TRBV6-5 and J is TRBJ1-3; 7 positions match TRBD1. The CDR3 is made up of 16 amino acids. Trimming cost V 1 base and J 4 bases; bases outside gene matches: 7. Germline CDR1 MNHEY, CDR2 SVGAGI.

This clone was seen only once. The chain joins TRBV9 to TRBJ2-1; weak D call: TRBD2 (6 bases). Trimming pared 0 bases from V and 8 bases from J, leaving 15 bases between. The CDR3 loop spans 15 amino acids. The germline CDR1 and CDR2 sequences are SGDLS and YYNGEE. The CDR3 loop is CASSVEAGPLHEQFF. DNA of the CDR3: TGTGCCAGCAGCGTAGAGGCGGGGCCGCTCCATGAGCAGTTCTTC.

The chain couples TRBV7-9 to TRBJ2-3; D unclear. The CDR3 consists of 15 residues. Germline CDR1 reads SEHNR; CDR2 reads FQNEAQ (reference sequence). The V end lost 1 base, the J end lost 4 bases, and 12 bases lay between the germline ends. The CDR3 sequence is CASSLGSLSADTQYF. The CDR3 nucleotides are TGTGCCAGCAGCTTAGGATCCCTATCGGCAGATACGCAGTATTTT.

This chain uses TRBV2 with TRBJ2-1; 16 bases are a match to TRBD2. The CDR3 consists of 15 residues. J was trimmed by 7 bases and V by 6 bases; bases with no gene match: 3. CDR1 and CDR2 from the germline V gene are SNHLY and FYNNEI. The DNA for the CDR3 is TGTGCCAGCAGCCGGGGACTAGCGGGAGGGAATGAGCAGTTCTTC. Protein product: CASSRGLAGGNEQFF.

The chain combines TRBV28 with TRBJ1-2; D is unresolved. Germline CDR1 reads MDHEN; CDR2 reads SYDVKM. V was shortened by 3 bases and J by 0 bases, with 11 bases between the two germline ends. The CDR3 consists of 15 residues. The CDR3 region has the DNA TGTGCCAGCAGTTTCCCAGGCTACACTAACTATGGCTACACCTTC. Amino acids: CASSFPGYTNYGYTF.

This clone was detected once. This rearrangement joins TRBV4-1 to TRBJ2-7, with D possibly TRBD2 on 6 matching bases. V lost 4 bases and J lost 2, with 15 bases in between. CDR3 size: 15 residues. Germline CDR1 is MGHRA and CDR2 is YSYEKL. CDR3 loop: CASSPRSGGAYEQYF. The DNA for the CDR3 is TGCGCCAGCAGCCCCCGTTCCGGAGGGGCCTACGAGCAGTACTTC.

The chain links TRBV27 to TRBJ1-5; 9 positions agree with TRBD1. This CDR3 region has 17 residues. V lost 3 bases to trimming and J lost 4 bases; unmatched junction nucleotides: 10. Germline V gene lookup returns CDR1 MNHEY and CDR2 SMNVEV (reference sequence). The CDR3 DNA reads TGTGCCAGCAGTTTTTTTGGGACAGGGAATCTTAATCAGCCCCAGCATTTT. Its protein product is CASSFFGTGNLNQPQHF.

The rearrangement joins TRBV25-1 to TRBJ2-1; D may be TRBD2 (5 bases). V gave up 5 bases and J gave up 5 bases, with 13 bases separating them. Germline values: CDR1 MGHDK, CDR2 SYGVNS. The CDR3 runs 14 residues. The DNA for the CDR3 is TGTGCCAGCAGTCCGGACTCACTGAACAATGAGCAGTTCTTC. Translated: CASSPDSLNNEQFF.

V and J are TRBV19 and TRBJ2-5; D is possibly TRBD1 (6 bases). This CDR3 contains 13 residues. Trimming removed 6 bases at V and 1 base at J, with 9 bases between. Looked up from germline, CDR1 is LNHDA and CDR2 is SQIVND (reference sequence). The CDR3 bases are TGTGCCAGTAGCTCGGACAGCCAAGAGACCCAGTACTTC. Encoded protein: CASSSDSQETQYF. Drawing the rest from reference TRBV19 and TRBJ2-5, the complete variable domain is DGGITQSPKYLFRKEGQNVTLSCEQNLNHDAMYWYRQDPGQGLRLIYYSQIVNDFQKGDIAEGYSVSREKKESFPLTVTSAQKNPTAFYLCASSSDSQETQYFGPGTRLLVL.

The V gene is TRBV5-1, the J gene TRBJ2-3, with D perhaps matching TRBD1 (6 bases). Germline-derived CDR1 and CDR2 are SGHRS and YFSETQ. Deletions cut 3 bases from V and 2 bases from J, with 16 bases between. This CDR3 region has 16 residues. The CDR3 protein is CASSSGVTILTDTQYF. CDR3 sequence (DNA): TGCGCCAGCAGCTCAGGGGTTACTATTCTCACAGATACGCAGTATTTT.

V usage is TRBV5-5 and J usage is TRBJ2-5; D may be TRBD1 (5 bases). The germline V and J ends were trimmed by 4 bases and 2 bases, with 12 bases remaining between them. CDR3 length: 14 amino acids. CDR1 SGHKS and CDR2 YYEKEE come from the germline V gene (reference sequence). In nucleotides, the CDR3 is TGTGCCAGCAGCCGTGTCACAGGTCAAGAGACCCAGTACTTC. Protein product: CASSRVTGQETQYF.

This clone has just one count. The chain has TRBV30 and TRBJ2-2, with D hard to call. The V end was cut by 0 bases, the J end by 2 bases, with 7 bases between. This CDR3 comprises 14 residues. Germline CDR1 GTSNPN, CDR2 SVGIG (reference sequence). CDR3 DNA sequence: TGTGCCTGGAGTGTGAACTACAACACCGGGGAGCTGTTTTTT. Amino acid sequence: CAWSVNYNTGELFF.

The rearrangement joins TRBV6-4 to TRBJ1-1; TRBD1 agrees at 8 bases. CDR1 and CDR2 from the germline V gene are MRHNA and SNTAGT. CDR3 size: 14 residues. Germline trimming cut 1 base from V and 11 bases from J; bases unmatched to any gene: 9. The CDR3 nucleotides read TGTGCCAGCAGTGACTGGACAGGGATGGCCGGGGCTTTCTTT. Its translation: CASSDWTGMAGAFF.

The chain links TRBV18 to TRBJ2-7; 9 bases fit TRBD1. The trim removed 6 bases at V and 10 bases at J, leaving 4 bases unmatched. This CDR3 has 11 residues. The germline V gene has CDR1 KGHSH and CDR2 LQKENI. The chain's CDR3 is CASSPDRGQYF. CDR3 in DNA: TGTGCCAGCTCTCCGGACAGGGGCCAGTACTTC.

The J gene is TRBJ2-7, the V gene TRBV9; maybe TRBD2 (7 bases). Germline V gene sequence: CDR1 SGDLS, CDR2 YYNGEE. This CDR3 contains 14 residues. The V end lost 2 bases, the J end lost 2 bases, and 11 bases lay between the germline ends. DNA of the CDR3: TGTGCCAGCAGCGTGGGGGGGCAGACCTACGAGCAGTACTTC. Translated, it gives CASSVGGQTYEQYF. Using reference TRBV9 and TRBJ2-7 for the parts outside the CDR3, the full variable domain is DSGVTQTPKHLITATGQRVTLRCSPRSGDLSVYWYQQSLDQGLQFLIQYYNGEERAKGNILERFSAQQFPDLHSELNLSSLELGDSALYFCASSVGGQTYEQYFGPGTRLTVT.

The chain is built from TRBV29-1 and TRBJ2-1, with D maybe TRBD2 (5 bases). Trimming took off 2 bases at V and 5 bases at J, with 10 bases between the two ends. Germline CDR1 reads SQVTM; CDR2 reads ANQGSEA. This CDR3 spans 13 amino acids. The CDR3 nucleotides read TGCAGCGTTGAAACCGGGAACAACAATGAGCAGTTCTTC. Its translation: CSVETGNNNEQFF.

This clone was detected once. This chain connects TRBV19 to TRBJ2-1; 14 positions agree with TRBD2. Germline CDR1 is LNHDA and CDR2 is SQIVND (reference sequence). This CDR3 contains 14 residues. Losses at the gene ends were 5 bases for V and 9 bases for J; bases not matched to a gene: 3. DNA for the CDR3: TGTGCCAGTAGTGCAGGGACTAGCGGGGGTGAGCAGTTCTTC. Its translation: CASSAGTSGGEQFF.

This clone came up once. V is TRBV19 and J is TRBJ1-5, with a possible D match to TRBD1 (5 bases). CDR1 is LNHDA and CDR2 is SQIVND in the germline V gene (reference sequence). The V gene lost 5 bases and the J gene lost 2 bases, with 13 bases spanning the gap. The CDR3 has 15 residues. The CDR3 DNA is TGTGCCAGTAGTCCAGGGATTTTGGGCAATCAGCCCCAGCATTTT. Translated, it gives CASSPGILGNQPQHF. Looking up the rest from reference TRBV19 and TRBJ1-5 gives the full variable domain: DGGITQSPKYLFRKEGQNVTLSCEQNLNHDAMYWYRQDPGQGLRLIYYSQIVNDFQKGDIAEGYSVSREKKESFPLTVTSAQKNPTAFYLCASSPGILGNQPQHFGDGTRLSIL.

The genes are TRBV19 and TRBJ2-1; 16 nucleotides agree with TRBD2. CDR3 length equals 20 residues. V dropped 5 bases and J dropped 3; count of bases not matched to a gene: 13. Germline V CDR1 and CDR2: LNHDA, SQIVND (reference sequence). The CDR3 spells CASSSRGLAGGPPNYNEQFF. CDR3 DNA: TGTGCCAGTAGTTCGAGGGGACTAGCGGGAGGGCCCCCAAACTACAATGAGCAGTTCTTC.

The chain has TRBV7-9 and TRBJ2-3, with a weak D call TRBD1 (6 bases). Trimming stripped 3 bases from V and 2 bases from J, with 12 bases between. CDR1 and CDR2 (germline): SEHNR, FQNEAQ (reference sequence). The CDR3 extends over 15 amino acids. Here the CDR3 reads CASSLDWTDTDTQYF. The CDR3 DNA reads as TGTGCCAGCAGCTTGGATTGGACAGACACAGATACGCAGTATTTT.

The chain employs TRBV14 and TRBJ2-2; weak D call: TRBD1 (5 bases). The V end was cut by 6 bases, the J end by 4 bases, with 9 bases between. CDR1 and CDR2 from the germline V gene are SGHDN and FVKESK. This CDR3 spans 13 amino acids. This chain's CDR3 is CASRQASTGELFF. The DNA for the CDR3 is TGTGCCAGCAGACAGGCCAGCACCGGGGAGCTGTTTTTT.

This sequence joins TRBV27 and TRBJ1-4; no clear D gene. Germline values: CDR1 MNHEY, CDR2 SMNVEV (reference sequence). With 3 bases removed from V and 0 bases from J, the gap between germline ends came to 5 bases. The CDR3 extends over 14 amino acids. CDR3 residues: CASSLSSTNEKLFF. The CDR3 DNA reads TGTGCCAGCAGTTTGTCTTCAACTAATGAAAAACTGTTTTTT.

The genes are TRBV28 and TRBJ2-5; D may be TRBD1 (5 bases). V gave up 4 bases and J gave up 4 bases, with 10 bases separating them. Germline V gives CDR1 MDHEN, CDR2 SYDVKM. This CDR3 region has 13 residues. This CDR3 reads CASSSRVLETQYF. The CDR3, as DNA: TGTGCCAGCAGTTCCAGGGTGTTAGAGACCCAGTACTTC.

J is TRBJ1-2 and V is TRBV2; no clear D gene. Germline loops: CDR1 SNHLY, CDR2 FYNNEI. V lost 0 bases and J lost 3, with 14 bases in between. The CDR3 sequence is 16 residues long. The CDR3, as DNA: TGTGCCAGCAGTGAAGCGCTTCTGAGGGCAGACTATGGCTACACCTTC. Translation: CASSEALLRADYGYTF.

The genes are TRBV10-3 and TRBJ2-2, with 8 bases fitting TRBD2. With V trimmed by 5 bases and J by 7 bases, 9 bases remained unmatched. This CDR3 region has 15 residues. Germline V gene sequence: CDR1 ENHRY, CDR2 SYGVKD. As DNA, the CDR3 is TGTGCCATCAGTTCGGGGGGGGTTTCGTTCGGGGAGCTGTTTTTT. Amino acids: CAISSGGVSFGELFF.

The chain carries TRBV5-4 and TRBJ2-7; D unresolved. CDR3 length equals 14 residues. Germline CDR1 is SGHNT and CDR2 is YYREEE (reference sequence). The V end was cut by 6 bases, the J end by 4 bases, with 17 bases between. The CDR3 is CASTLDRRAYEQYF. CDR3 nucleotides: TGTGCCAGCACCCTAGACCGTCGAGCATACGAGCAGTACTTC.

V and J are TRBV18 and TRBJ2-7; perhaps TRBD2 as D (6 bases). Trimming took 3 bases from V and 0 from J, leaving 15 bases between them. The CDR3 length is 16 residues. The germline V gene has CDR1 KGHSH and CDR2 LQKENI. CDR3 amino acids: CASSPWEVTLSYEQYF. CDR3 DNA sequence: TGTGCCAGCTCACCGTGGGAGGTTACCCTCTCCTACGAGCAGTACTTC.

The rearrangement links TRBV7-9 to TRBJ1-3, with D hard to call. Germline V CDR1 and CDR2: SEHNR, FQNEAQ (reference sequence). With 5 bases removed from V and 1 base from J, the gap between germline ends came to 9 bases. This CDR3 spans 14 amino acids. CDR3 region: CASSPTGSGNTIYF. The CDR3, as DNA: TGTGCCAGCAGCCCCACGGGGTCTGGAAACACCATATATTTT.

The chain carries TRBV6-6 and TRBJ1-2, with TRBD1 matching 8 bases. J gave up 3 bases and V 8 bases, and 5 bases lay outside the gene matches. The CDR3 is 13 residues long. Germline V lookup: CDR1 MNHNY, CDR2 SVGAGI (reference sequence). The CDR3 sequence is CASCQQGDYGYTF. The CDR3 nucleotides read TGTGCCAGCTGTCAACAGGGGGACTATGGCTACACCTTC.

The V call is TRBV2, the J call TRBJ1-2, with 7 bases lining up with TRBD1. The CDR3 covers 11 residues. CDR1 SNHLY and CDR2 FYNNEI come from the germline V gene. The ends lost 7 bases at V and 8 bases at J; junction bases unmatched: 4. The CDR3: CASNEGQGYTF. The CDR3 DNA is TGTGCCAGCAACGAGGGACAGGGCTACACCTTC.